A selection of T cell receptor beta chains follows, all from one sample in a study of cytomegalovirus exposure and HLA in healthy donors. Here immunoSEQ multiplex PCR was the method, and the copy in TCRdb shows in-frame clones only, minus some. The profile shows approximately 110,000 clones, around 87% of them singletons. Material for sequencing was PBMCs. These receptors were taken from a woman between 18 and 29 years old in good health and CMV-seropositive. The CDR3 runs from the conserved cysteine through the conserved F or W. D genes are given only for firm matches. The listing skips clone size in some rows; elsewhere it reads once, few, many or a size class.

TGTGCCAGCAGCTCCGGAAGGGGGCAGTACTTC CASSSGRGQYF TRBJ2-7 - TRBV7-2 -
TGTGCCACCAGCAGGGACAGGGATCCTCTGGGGCAGTACTTC CATSRDRDPLGQYF TRBJ2-7 TRBD1 TRBV15 -
TGTGCTAGTGGTTTGCCCTGGACAGGGCACACTGAAGCTTTCTTT CASGLPWTGHTEAFF TRBJ1-1 TRBD1 TRBV12-5 -
TGTGCCAGCAGTTCGTCAGGGGTGGGGAACACTGAAGCTTTCTTT CASSSSGVGNTEAFF TRBJ1-1 - TRBV28 -
TGTGCCAGCTCACCACGTCAGGGAACCTACAATGAGCAGTTCTTC CASSPRQGTYNEQFF TRBJ2-1 - TRBV18 -
TGTGCCACCGCGATAAACCAGGGAATTGGAGGCTACACCTTC CATAINQGIGGYTF TRBJ1-2 - TRBV6-5 -
TGTGCCAGCTCACCAAAGGGTGGGCTGGAGGCACCCCTCCACTTT CASSPKGGLEAPLHF TRBJ1-6 - TRBV18 -
TGTGCCAGCAGTCCACCACGGGCGCGGGGCACTGAAGCTTTCTTT CASSPPRARGTEAFF TRBJ1-1 - TRBV28 few
TGTGCCAGCAGGCGTGGACAGGCTAACTATGGCTACACCTTC CASRRGQANYGYTF TRBJ1-2 TRBD1 TRBV6-1 -
TGTGCCAGCAGCCAAGATAGCGGGGGGCCGGGGGAGACCCAGTACTTC CASSQDSGGPGETQYF TRBJ2-5 TRBD2 TRBV4-2 -
TGCGCCAGCAGCCCTACAACTAGCGCCCCCGGGGAGCTGTTTTTT CASSPTTSAPGELFF TRBJ2-2 TRBD2 TRBV5-1 -
TGTGCCAGCAGCCACTATCCGGGACAGGGTAACACTGAAGCTTTCTTT CASSHYPGQGNTEAFF TRBJ1-1 TRBD1 TRBV27 -
TGTGCCAGCAGTTTGAGCCCTTGGCGGGAAGGTTATCATGAGCAGTTCTTC CASSLSPWREGYHEQFF TRBJ2-1 - TRBV28 -
TGTGCCAGCAGTTACACCCCAAGCGGAAACACCATATATTTT CASSYTPSGNTIYF TRBJ1-3 - TRBV6-6 -
TGTGCCAGCAGTTTACGGGTGAACTATGGCTACACCTTC CASSLRVNYGYTF TRBJ1-2 - TRBV27 -
TGTGCCAGCAGTGTGGTAGACTATGGCTACACCTTC CASSVVDYGYTF TRBJ1-2 - TRBV6-1 once
TGTGCCAGCAGCCTACTAGCGGGAGGGCCTAGTCCCGGGGAGCTGTTTTTT CASSLLAGGPSPGELFF TRBJ2-2 TRBD2 TRBV28 -
TGTGCCACCAGCAGAGACGGGACAGGGCTAGAGACCCAGTACTTC CATSRDGTGLETQYF TRBJ2-5 TRBD1 TRBV15 -
TGTGCCAGCAGCTCCAAGTCTAGCGGGAGCCTACCCTACAATGAGCAGTTCTTC CASSSKSSGSLPYNEQFF TRBJ2-1 TRBD2 TRBV11-3 once
TGTGCCAGCAGCTACAACACAAATCAGCCCCAGCATTTT CASSYNTNQPQHF TRBJ1-5 - TRBV7-2 -
TGTGCCAGCAGTCGACAGGACGGAGGTGGAAAACTGTTTTTT CASSRQDGGGKLFF TRBJ1-4 - TRBV28 -
TGTGCCAGCCTTCGTAGCGGGAGTCGGTCTGGTTGGTCGCGGGGCCAAGAGACCCAGTACTTC CASLRSGSRSGWSRGQETQYF TRBJ2-5 TRBD2 TRBV2 -
TGTGCCAGCAGCTATGGGACAGGGGGTTACGAGCAGTACTTC CASSYGTGGYEQYF TRBJ2-7 TRBD1 TRBV28 -
TGTGCCAGCAGCTTACCCACAGGGTCAGATACGCAGTATTTT CASSLPTGSDTQYF TRBJ2-3 - TRBV7-9 -
TGTGCCAGCAGCTTAGGTTCGGGAACTGAAGCTTTCTTT CASSLGSGTEAFF TRBJ1-1 - TRBV11-3 -
TGTGCCAGCAGTTTATCGATAAACAGGGGGCGGACCGGGGAGCTGTTTTTT CASSLSINRGRTGELFF TRBJ2-2 TRBD1 TRBV27 -
TGTGCCAGCAGGCTCGGAACGGAGTCCTACGAGCAGTACTTC CASRLGTESYEQYF TRBJ2-7 - TRBV6-1 -
TGCAGCGTTGACCTCGCTAACACAGGGGGAAGATTTGGAAACACCATATATTTT CSVDLANTGGRFGNTIYF TRBJ1-3 TRBD1 TRBV29-1 -
TGTGCCAGCAGCTTGGGCGGACACTCTGGAAACACCATATATTTT CASSLGGHSGNTIYF TRBJ1-3 - TRBV7-9 -
TGCGCCAGCAGCTTGGATGGCAGGGGGCGGTACGAGCAGTACTTC CASSLDGRGRYEQYF TRBJ2-7 TRBD1 TRBV5-1 few
TGTGCCAGCAGCTTTGCAGGGGGCAATCAGCCCCAGCATTTT CASSFAGGNQPQHF TRBJ1-5 - TRBV5-6 -
TGTGCCAGCAGCCAAGGGGACACCTACGAGCAGTACTTC CASSQGDTYEQYF TRBJ2-7 - TRBV14 few
TGCGCCAGCAAGGGGCCTACAGGGGACACTGAAGCTTTCTTT CASKGPTGDTEAFF TRBJ1-1 TRBD1 TRBV5-1 -
TGTGCCAGCAGCGTCGGGACAACTAGCACAGATACGCAGTATTTT CASSVGTTSTDTQYF TRBJ2-3 - TRBV9 -
TGTGCCTGGAGGCAGGGGGGCGATCAGCCCCAGCATTTT CAWRQGGDQPQHF TRBJ1-5 TRBD1 TRBV30 once
TGTGCCAGTAGTGAACTAGCGGGAGGAGAGACCCAGTACTTC CASSELAGGETQYF TRBJ2-5 TRBD2 TRBV19 -
TGTGCCAGCAGCCCGACGACAGGTGGCTATGGCTACACCTTC CASSPTTGGYGYTF TRBJ1-2 - TRBV11-2 once
TGTGCCAGCAGTTCGCTAGATAGTATGGATACGCAGTATTTT CASSSLDSMDTQYF TRBJ2-3 - TRBV27 -
TGTGCCAGCAGTGAAGTCAGCTCCTACGAGCAGTACTTC CASSEVSSYEQYF TRBJ2-7 - TRBV6-1 few
TGTGCCAGCAAGCTGGGACAGGGCTTCGGCTATGGCTACACCTTC CASKLGQGFGYGYTF TRBJ1-2 TRBD1 TRBV6-1 -
TGCGCCAGCAGCACAGCGGGTTACACAGATACGCAGTATTTT CASSTAGYTDTQYF TRBJ2-3 - TRBV5-1 -
TGTGCCAGCAGCTTGGCCGCTCAGGATACGCAGTATTTT CASSLAAQDTQYF TRBJ2-3 - TRBV5-6 -
TGTGCCAGCAGTTTAGCAGGGGAGGGCACTGAAGCTTTCTTT CASSLAGEGTEAFF TRBJ1-1 - TRBV6-5 -
TGTGCCAGCAGTACCTCAGGACAGGGGACCTACGAGCAGTACTTC CASSTSGQGTYEQYF TRBJ2-7 TRBD1 TRBV6-6 -
TGTGCCAGCAGCGTAGCGGGGACAGAGAACACTGAAGCTTTCTTT CASSVAGTENTEAFF TRBJ1-1 TRBD1 TRBV9 once
TGCGCCAGCAGCTTGGCTATCGAGGACTATTACCTTGAGCAGTACTTC CASSLAIEDYYLEQYF TRBJ2-7 - TRBV5-1 -
TGTGCCAGCAGCTTGCTTGTGCCTCCGGGACAGGGTTTCTACGAGCAGTACTTC CASSLLVPPGQGFYEQYF TRBJ2-7 TRBD1 TRBV5-6 -
TGTGCCAGCAGCTTAGGAGGGGGATATGGCTACACCTTC CASSLGGGYGYTF TRBJ1-2 - TRBV7-2 once
TGTGCCAGCAGTTTCTGGACTAGCAGAGGTTACGAGCAGTACTTC CASSFWTSRGYEQYF TRBJ2-7 TRBD2 TRBV27 -
TGTGCCAGCAGCCAAGACCCACAGGGGGCTAATGGCTACACCTTC CASSQDPQGANGYTF TRBJ1-2 TRBD1 TRBV4-2 -